This T cell receptor beta chain came from a study of cytomegalovirus exposure and HLA in healthy donors. Study-wide results and limits: For presence/absence analyses, sequencing depth was assumed to be roughly uniform across donors. No immune exposure information besides CMV serostatus was available. In vitro experiments confirmed that three CMV-associated chains were specific for CMV antigens.

The PCR made use of 60 Vbeta and 13 Jbeta primers. Assay used: immunoSEQ multiplex PCR; TCRdb lists only in-frame clones, some missing. The sample contains some 150,000 clones, 75% to 85% of which appear only once. Every donor was a healthy person donating bone marrow. The length of the CDR3 is 15 residues. Germline CDR1 reads MGHRA; CDR2 reads YSYEKL. Trimming cost V 4 bases and J 1 base, with 14 bases left between them. Regarding this clone: Its target is unknown.

Sequencing was done on a sample of PBMCs. The chain joins TRBV4-1 to TRBJ2-7; the D gene is possibly TRBD2 (6 bases). The sequence was collected from a man between 25 and 39 years old in good health and CMV-seronegative. The CDR3 nucleotides are TGCGCCAGCAGCCCGCAGGGCGGGATGTCCTACGAGCAGTACTTC. Translated, it gives CASSPQGGMSYEQYF.